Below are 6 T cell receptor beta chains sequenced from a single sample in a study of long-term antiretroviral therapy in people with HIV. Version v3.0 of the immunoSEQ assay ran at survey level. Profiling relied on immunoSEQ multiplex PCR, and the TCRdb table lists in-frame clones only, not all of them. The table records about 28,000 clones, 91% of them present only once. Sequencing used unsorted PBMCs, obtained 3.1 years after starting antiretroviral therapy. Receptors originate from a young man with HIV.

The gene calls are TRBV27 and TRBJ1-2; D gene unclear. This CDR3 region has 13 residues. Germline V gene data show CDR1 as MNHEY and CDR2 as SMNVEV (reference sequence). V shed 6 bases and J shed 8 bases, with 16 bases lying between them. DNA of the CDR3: TGTGCCAGCAGCCCCGACCCCCTAGAGGGCTACACCTTC. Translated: CASSPDPLEGYTF.

The CDR3 here is CASSFHQGRHSNLYTEAFF. The CDR3 coding sequence is TGTGCCAGCAGCTTTCATCAGGGAAGGCACTCCAACCTATACACTGAAGCTTTCTTT. V gene TRBV7-9 combines with J gene TRBJ1-1; weak D call: TRBD1 (5 bases). Germline CDR1 and CDR2: SEHNR and FQNEAQ (reference sequence). The CDR3 totals 19 residues. The V and J ends lost 3 bases and 3 bases respectively, with 26 bases between them.

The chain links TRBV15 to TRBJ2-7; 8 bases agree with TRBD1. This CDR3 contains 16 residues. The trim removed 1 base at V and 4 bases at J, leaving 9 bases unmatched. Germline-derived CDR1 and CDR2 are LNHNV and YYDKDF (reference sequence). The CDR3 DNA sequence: TGTGCCACCAGCAGAGGGCCGGGACAGGTAGCGTACGAGCAGTACTTC. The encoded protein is CATSRGPGQVAYEQYF.

The CDR3 here is CASRRGQGPNEKLFF. CDR3 DNA: TGTGCCAGCAGACGAGGACAGGGCCCTAATGAAAAACTGTTTTTT. The chain joins TRBV6-4 to TRBJ1-4; 8 bases are shared with TRBD1. CDR1 and CDR2 (germline): MRHNA, SNTAGT. This CDR3 is 15 amino acids long. With V trimmed by 6 bases and J by 3 bases, 6 bases remained unmatched.

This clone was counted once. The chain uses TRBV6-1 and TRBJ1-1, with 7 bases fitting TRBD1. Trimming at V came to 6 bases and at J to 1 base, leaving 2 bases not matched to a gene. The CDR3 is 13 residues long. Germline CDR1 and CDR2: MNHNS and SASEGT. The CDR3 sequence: CASRRQGNTEAFF. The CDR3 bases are TGTGCCAGCAGGAGACAGGGGAACACTGAAGCTTTCTTT.

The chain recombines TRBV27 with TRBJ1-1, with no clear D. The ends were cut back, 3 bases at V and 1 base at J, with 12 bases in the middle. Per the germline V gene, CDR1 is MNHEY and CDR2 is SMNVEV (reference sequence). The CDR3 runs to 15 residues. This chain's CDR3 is CASSLWALGNTEAFF. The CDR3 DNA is TGTGCCAGCAGTTTGTGGGCGTTAGGGAACACTGAAGCTTTCTTT.